A single T cell receptor (beta chain) is shown here with its context. The antigen is unknown. The data were taken from a study of T cell repertoires in cytomegalovirus infection. MiXCR, run by TCRdb on the reads, gives a single entry per CDR3 protein. The table has nearly 700,000 distinct CDR3 sequences, roughly 36% seen once. The CDR3 consists of 15 residues. Germline loops: CDR1 LNHNV, CDR2 YYDKDF (reference sequence). The germline V and J ends were trimmed by 0 bases and 5 bases, with 10 bases remaining between them. This chain connects TRBV15 to TRBJ2-2, with D possibly called TRBD1 or TRBD2 (6 bases each). This receptor was obtained from a human donor in good health (CMV status not recorded). Some clones in this sample may be carry-over from other donors' samples. The sequencing here drew on cultured PBMCs, taken from culture after CMV antigen stimulation. The CDR3 bases are TGTGCCACCAGCAGAGAACGGGGGCGGACCGGGGAGCTGTTTTTT. Its translation is CATSRERGRTGELFF.